Below, 19 T cell receptor beta chains from the same sample are listed, as sequenced in a study of T cells expressing NK-cell markers. TCRdb re-called the 5' RACE reads; every CDR3 protein appears as one record, without DNA. The listing contains roughly 450,000 distinct CDR3 sequences. Sequences were obtained from blood T cells: a sorted CD56 or NKG2C T cell subset, CD4+ or CD8+ T cells, or bulk PBMC T cells (not recorded which). These receptors were collected from a woman between 45 and 60 years old in good health.

The chain carries TRBV9 and TRBJ2-7; TCRdb gives TRBD1 as the D gene, but with no DNA this cannot be confirmed. This CDR3 spans 19 amino acids. The V gene's germline CDR1 is SGDLS and CDR2 YYNGEE. The CDR3 is CASSQTLTPSGTGRNEQYF.

V and J are TRBV12-3 or TRBV12-4 and TRBJ2-1. This CDR3 has 16 amino acids. CDR3: CASSPLSLRSYNEQFF.

The chain couples TRBV5-1 to TRBJ2-5; TCRdb reports TRBD2, a call that lacks DNA to check it against. This CDR3 contains 16 residues. CDR1 is SGHRS, CDR2 YFSETQ, per germline. The CDR3 loop reads CASSKTPSGAQETQYF.

The chain recombines TRBV9 with TRBJ2-2. CDR1 and CDR2 (germline): SGDLS, YYNGEE. The CDR3 runs 13 residues. The CDR3 protein is CASSVGEVGELFF. The full variable domain, completed using reference TRBV9 and TRBJ2-2, is DSGVTQTPKHLITATGQRVTLRCSPRSGDLSVYWYQQSLDQGLQFLIQYYNGEERAKGNILERFSAQQFPDLHSELNLSSLELGDSALYFCASSVGEVGELFFGEGSRLTVL.

V is TRBV27 and J is TRBJ1-2; TCRdb lists TRBD1, though no DNA is available to test this call. This CDR3 region has 13 residues. The germline CDR1 and CDR2 sequences are MNHEY and SMNVEV (reference sequence). The CDR3 here is CASSETGDYGYTF.

The chain is built from TRBV12-3 or TRBV12-4 and TRBJ2-1; absent DNA, TCRdb's TRBD1 call cannot be checked. CDR3 size: 16 residues. CDR3 sequence reads: CASSPPGLISYNEQFF.

This rearrangement joins TRBV6-6 to TRBJ2-1; the TCRdb D gene call, TRBD1, has no DNA to confirm it. The germline V gene encodes CDR1 MNHNY and CDR2 SVGAGI (reference sequence). The CDR3 spans 14 residues. CDR3 amino acids: CASSTGGPGDEQFF.

The rearrangement uses TRBV21-1 and TRBJ1-2. TRBV21-1 is termed a pseudogene. The CDR3 is 11 amino acids. This chain's CDR3 is CASRKSNGYTF.

The chain is built from TRBV6-6 and TRBJ2-3; TCRdb indicates TRBD1, and absent DNA this call remains unverified. Germline assignment: CDR1 MNHNY and CDR2 SVGAGI (reference sequence). The CDR3 totals 17 residues. Here the CDR3 reads CASKYGEGTGLADTQYF.

The J gene is TRBJ1-2, the V gene TRBV14; TCRdb reports TRBD1, a call that lacks DNA to check it against. The germline V gene encodes CDR1 SGHDN and CDR2 FVKESK. CDR3 length equals 15 residues. CDR3 loop: CASSQFGGGNYGYTF.

V is TRBV9 and J is TRBJ2-5; TCRdb's assignment of TRBD1 cannot be checked, as there is no DNA. Germline CDR1 reads SGDLS; CDR2 reads YYNGEE. The CDR3 length is 16 residues. CDR3 region: CASSPGTGISQETQYF.

This chain uses TRBV7-6 with TRBJ1-4; lacking DNA, the TRBD1 call made by TCRdb goes unchecked. Germline lookup yields CDR1 SGHVS and CDR2 FNYEAQ. The CDR3 is 15 amino acids. The CDR3 loop is CATGGQGTTNEKLFF.

This CDR3 is CASSPFLTGEAFF. The V call is TRBV2, the J call TRBJ1-1. The V gene's germline CDR1 is SNHLY and CDR2 FYNNEI. The CDR3 has 13 residues.

The chain carries TRBV25-1 and TRBJ2-7. CDR3 length equals 12 residues. The germline V gene has CDR1 MGHDK and CDR2 SYGVNS. The CDR3 spells CASSGVFYEQYF.

The chain carries TRBV20-1 and TRBJ2-3. Germline CDR1 reads DFQATT; CDR2 reads SNEGSKA (reference sequence). CDR3 length: 13 amino acids. Here the CDR3 reads CSVEGLSTDTQYF.

The CDR3 loop is CSARRGATNTGELFF. The rearrangement uses TRBV20-1 and TRBJ2-2; as DNA is missing, the TRBD1 call by TCRdb cannot be tested. This CDR3 is 15 amino acids long. CDR1 is DFQATT and CDR2 is SNEGSKA in the germline V gene (reference sequence).

V is TRBV18 and J is TRBJ2-5; the TCRdb D gene call, TRBD2, has no DNA to confirm it. CDR3 size: 15 residues. Germline V gives CDR1 KGHSH, CDR2 LQKENI. CDR3 amino acids: CASSPGTSVKETQYF.

CDR3 sequence: CASSLGTVRSNEQFF. The chain joins TRBV5-1 to TRBJ2-1. The CDR3 totals 15 residues. Germline loops: CDR1 SGHRS, CDR2 YFSETQ.

The chain links TRBV5-4 to TRBJ2-1; TCRdb picks TRBD2, but there is no DNA to check that call. Germline lookup yields CDR1 SGHNT and CDR2 YYREEE (reference sequence). This CDR3 spans 15 amino acids. CDR3 protein: CASSIRAGLTYEQFF.